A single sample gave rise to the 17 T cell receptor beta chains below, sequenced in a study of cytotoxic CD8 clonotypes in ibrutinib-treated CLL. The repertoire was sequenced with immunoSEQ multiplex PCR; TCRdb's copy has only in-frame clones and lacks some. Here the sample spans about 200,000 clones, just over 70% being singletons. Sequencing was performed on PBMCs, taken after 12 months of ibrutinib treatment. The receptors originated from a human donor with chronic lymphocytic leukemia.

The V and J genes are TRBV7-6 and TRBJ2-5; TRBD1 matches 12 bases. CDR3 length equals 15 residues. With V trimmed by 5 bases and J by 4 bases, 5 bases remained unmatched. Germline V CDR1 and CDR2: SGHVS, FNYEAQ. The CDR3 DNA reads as TGTGCCAGCAGCCTGGGACAGGGGGCTGGAGAGACCCAGTACTTC. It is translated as CASSLGQGAGETQYF. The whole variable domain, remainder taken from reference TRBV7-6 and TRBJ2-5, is GAGVSQSPRYKVTKRGQDVALRCDPISGHVSLYWYRQALGQGPEFLTYFNYEAQQDKSGLPNDRFSAERPEGSISTLTIQRTEQRDSAMYRCASSLGQGAGETQYFGPGTRLLVL.

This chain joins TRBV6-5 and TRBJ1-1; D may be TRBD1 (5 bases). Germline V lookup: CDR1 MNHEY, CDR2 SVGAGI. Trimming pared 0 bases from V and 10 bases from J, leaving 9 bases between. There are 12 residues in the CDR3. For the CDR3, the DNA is TGTGCCAGCAGTTACTCGGGGGGTAGAGCTTTCTTT. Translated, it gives CASSYSGGRAFF.

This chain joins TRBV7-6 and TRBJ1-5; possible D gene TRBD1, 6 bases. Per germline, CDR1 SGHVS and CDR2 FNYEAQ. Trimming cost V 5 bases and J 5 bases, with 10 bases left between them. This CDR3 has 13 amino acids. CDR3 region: CASSSNRDQPQHF. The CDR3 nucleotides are TGTGCCAGCAGCAGCAACAGGGATCAGCCCCAGCATTTT.

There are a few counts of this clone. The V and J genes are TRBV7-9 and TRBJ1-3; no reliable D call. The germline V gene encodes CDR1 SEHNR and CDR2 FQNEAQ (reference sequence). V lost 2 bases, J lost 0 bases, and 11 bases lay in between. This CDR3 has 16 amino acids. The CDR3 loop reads CASSLRRIYSGNTIYF. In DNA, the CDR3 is TGTGCCAGCAGCTTAAGACGGATTTACTCTGGAAACACCATATATTTT.

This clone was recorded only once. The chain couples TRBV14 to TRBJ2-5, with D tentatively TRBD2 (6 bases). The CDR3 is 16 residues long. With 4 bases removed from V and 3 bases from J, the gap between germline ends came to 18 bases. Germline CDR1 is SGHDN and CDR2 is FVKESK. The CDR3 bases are TGTGCCAGCAGCCTACTTCAGGGACTGGGAGAAGAGACCCAGTACTTC. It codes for CASSLLQGLGEETQYF.

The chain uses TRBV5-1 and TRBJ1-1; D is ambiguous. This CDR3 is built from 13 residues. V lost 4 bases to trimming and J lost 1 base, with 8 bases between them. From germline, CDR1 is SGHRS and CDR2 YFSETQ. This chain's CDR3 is CASSIAGNTEAFF. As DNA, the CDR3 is TGCGCCAGCAGCATAGCCGGGAACACTGAAGCTTTCTTT.

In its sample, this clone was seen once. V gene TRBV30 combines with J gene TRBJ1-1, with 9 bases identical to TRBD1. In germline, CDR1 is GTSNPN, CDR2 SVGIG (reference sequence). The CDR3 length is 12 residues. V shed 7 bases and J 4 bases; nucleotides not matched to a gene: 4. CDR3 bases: TGTGCCTATTCGACAGGGGGCACTGAAGCTTTCTTT. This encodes CAYSTGGTEAFF.

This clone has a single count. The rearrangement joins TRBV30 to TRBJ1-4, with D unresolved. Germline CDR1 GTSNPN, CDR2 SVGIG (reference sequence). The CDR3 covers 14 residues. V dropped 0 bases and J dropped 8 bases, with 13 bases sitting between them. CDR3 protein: CAWSVPPSREKLFF. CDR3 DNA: TGTGCCTGGAGTGTACCCCCGTCACGGGAAAAACTGTTTTTT.

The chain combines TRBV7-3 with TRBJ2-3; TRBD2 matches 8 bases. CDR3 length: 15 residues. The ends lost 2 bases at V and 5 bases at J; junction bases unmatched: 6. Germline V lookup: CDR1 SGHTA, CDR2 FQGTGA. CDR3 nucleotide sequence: TGTGCCAGCAGCTTAGGGACTAGAAGTTTAGATACGCAGTATTTT. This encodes CASSLGTRSLDTQYF. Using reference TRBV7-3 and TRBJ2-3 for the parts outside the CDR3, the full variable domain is GAGVSQTPSNKVTEKGKYVELRCDPISGHTALYWYRQSLGQGPEFLIYFQGTGAADDSGLPNDRFFAVRPEGSVSTLKIQRTERGDSAVYLCASSLGTRSLDTQYFGPGTRLTVL.

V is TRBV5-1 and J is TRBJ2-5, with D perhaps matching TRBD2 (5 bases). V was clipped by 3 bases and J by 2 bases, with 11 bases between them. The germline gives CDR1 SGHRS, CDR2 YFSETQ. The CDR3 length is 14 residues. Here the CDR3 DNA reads TGCGCCAGCAGCTATTATCGGGAACAAGAGACCCAGTACTTC. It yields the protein CASSYYREQETQYF.

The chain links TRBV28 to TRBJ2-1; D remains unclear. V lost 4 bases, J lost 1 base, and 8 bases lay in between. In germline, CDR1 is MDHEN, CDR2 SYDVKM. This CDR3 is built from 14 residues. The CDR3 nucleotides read TGTGCCAGCAGTTGGGGTGGGTCCTACAATGAGCAGTTCTTC. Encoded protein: CASSWGGSYNEQFF.

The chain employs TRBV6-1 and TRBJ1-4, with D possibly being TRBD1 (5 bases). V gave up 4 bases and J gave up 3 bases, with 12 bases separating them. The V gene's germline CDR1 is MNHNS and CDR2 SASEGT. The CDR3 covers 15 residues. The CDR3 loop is CASSAPGRANEKLFF. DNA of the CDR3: TGTGCCAGCAGTGCTCCAGGGCGGGCTAATGAAAAACTGTTTTTT.

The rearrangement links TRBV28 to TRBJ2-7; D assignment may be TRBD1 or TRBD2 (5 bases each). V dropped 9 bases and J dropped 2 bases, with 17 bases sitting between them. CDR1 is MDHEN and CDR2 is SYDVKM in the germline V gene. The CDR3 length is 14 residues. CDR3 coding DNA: TGTGCCAGTGGGGGACCTACTCTAACCTACGAGCAGTACTTC. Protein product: CASGGPTLTYEQYF.

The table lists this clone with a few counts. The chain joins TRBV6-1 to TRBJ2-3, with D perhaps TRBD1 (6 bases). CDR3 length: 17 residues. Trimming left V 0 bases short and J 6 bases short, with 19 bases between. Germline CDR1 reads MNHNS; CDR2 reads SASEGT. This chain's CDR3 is CASSEALPGRGQDTQYF. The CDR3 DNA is TGTGCCAGCAGTGAAGCGCTTCCGGGTAGAGGACAGGATACGCAGTATTTT.

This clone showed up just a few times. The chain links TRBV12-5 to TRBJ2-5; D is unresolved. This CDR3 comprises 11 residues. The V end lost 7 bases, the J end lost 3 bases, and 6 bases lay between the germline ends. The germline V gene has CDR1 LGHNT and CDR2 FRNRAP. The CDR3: CASAFEETQYF. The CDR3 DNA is TGTGCTAGTGCCTTCGAAGAGACCCAGTACTTC.

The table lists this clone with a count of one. CDR3 in amino acids: CASSHTGLPGNTIYF. The DNA of the CDR3 is TGTGCCAGCAGCCACACAGGGTTGCCTGGAAACACCATATATTTT. The chain combines TRBV11-1 with TRBJ1-3; D perhaps matches TRBD1 (6 bases). The V gene lost 5 bases and the J gene lost 2 bases, with 13 bases spanning the gap. The CDR3 runs to 15 residues. Germline values: CDR1 SGHAT, CDR2 FQDESV (reference sequence).

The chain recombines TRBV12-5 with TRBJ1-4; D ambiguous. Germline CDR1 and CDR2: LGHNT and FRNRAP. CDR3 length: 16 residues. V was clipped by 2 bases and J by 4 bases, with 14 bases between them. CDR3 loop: CASGLSPFEFNEKLFF. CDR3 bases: TGTGCTAGTGGTTTGTCCCCTTTCGAGTTTAATGAAAAACTGTTTTTT. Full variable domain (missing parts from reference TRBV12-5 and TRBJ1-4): DARVTQTPRHKVTEMGQEVTMRCQPILGHNTVFWYRQTMMQGLELLAYFRNRAPLDDSGMPKDRFSAEMPDATLATLKIQPSEPRDSAVYFCASGLSPFEFNEKLFFGSGTQLSVL.